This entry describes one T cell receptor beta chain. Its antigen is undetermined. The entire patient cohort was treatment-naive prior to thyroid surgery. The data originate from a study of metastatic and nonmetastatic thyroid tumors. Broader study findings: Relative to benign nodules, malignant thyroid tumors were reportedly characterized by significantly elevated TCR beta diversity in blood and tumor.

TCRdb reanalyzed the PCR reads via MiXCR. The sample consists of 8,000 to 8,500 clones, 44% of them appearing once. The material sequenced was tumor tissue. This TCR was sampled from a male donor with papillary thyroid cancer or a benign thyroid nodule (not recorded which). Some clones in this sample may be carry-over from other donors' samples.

CDR3 sequence (DNA): TGCGCCAGCAGCTTGGGACAGGGTTTCTCCTACGAGCAGTACTTC. It codes for CASSLGQGFSYEQYF. The rearrangement uses TRBV5-1 and TRBJ2-7, with 7 bases matching TRBD1. The CDR3 consists of 15 residues. V gave up 0 bases and J gave up 0 bases; unmatched junction bases: 3. Germline values: CDR1 SGHRS, CDR2 YFSETQ.